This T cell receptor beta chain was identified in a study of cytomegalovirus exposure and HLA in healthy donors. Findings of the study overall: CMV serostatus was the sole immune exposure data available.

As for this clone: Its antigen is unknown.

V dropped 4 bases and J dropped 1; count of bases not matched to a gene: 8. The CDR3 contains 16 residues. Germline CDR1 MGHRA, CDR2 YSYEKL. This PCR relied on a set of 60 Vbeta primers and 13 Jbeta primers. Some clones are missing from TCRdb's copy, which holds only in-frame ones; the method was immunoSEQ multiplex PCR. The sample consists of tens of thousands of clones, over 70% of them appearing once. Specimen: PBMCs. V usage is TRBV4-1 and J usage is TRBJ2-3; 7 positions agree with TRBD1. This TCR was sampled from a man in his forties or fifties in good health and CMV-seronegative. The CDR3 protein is CASSRGRQGGTDTQYF. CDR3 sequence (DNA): TGCGCCAGCAGCCGGGGGAGACAGGGAGGCACAGATACGCAGTATTTT.